Listed here are 3 T cell receptor beta chains from one sample, sequenced in a study of CD8+ T cells in alopecia areata. Reverse transcribed after extraction, RNA yielded cDNA as the sequencing template. Profiled with immunoSEQ multiplex PCR; TCRdb holds only in-frame clones, not every one. The sample consists of approximately 100,000 clones, roughly half of them appearing once. The source material was CD4+ T cells sorted from blood. The receptors were sampled from a human donor in good health.

CDR3 DNA: TGCAGCGTTGATTCGGGCAACCAAGAGACCCAGTACTTC. The encoded protein is CSVDSGNQETQYF. The V gene is TRBV29-1, the J gene TRBJ2-5; D remains ambiguous. Per the germline V gene, CDR1 is SQVTM and CDR2 is ANQGSEA. V gave up 3 bases and J gave up 0 bases, with 8 bases separating them. The CDR3 is made up of 13 amino acids.

J is TRBJ2-1 and V is TRBV2; D may be TRBD1 (6 bases). The CDR3 contains 11 residues. Germline V gene data show CDR1 as SNHLY and CDR2 as FYNNEI. Trimming removed 9 bases at V and 7 bases at J, with 10 bases between. CDR3 nucleotide sequence: TGTGCCAGGGAACAGGGAAATGAGCAGTTCTTC. Encoded protein: CAREQGNEQFF.

Only a few counts were recorded for this clone. The rearrangement links TRBV5-1 to TRBJ2-7; D gene uncertain. Per germline, CDR1 SGHRS and CDR2 YFSETQ. CDR3 length: 11 residues. V lost 3 bases and J 3 bases, leaving 4 bases between the germline ends. In DNA, the CDR3 is TGCGCCAGCAGCTCCCACTACGAGCAGTACTTC. Translation: CASSSHYEQYF.